This record concerns one T cell receptor (beta chain) sequence. Its target is unknown. Sequenced by immunoSEQ multiplex PCR; TCRdb stores in-frame clones only, minus some. Of tens of thousands of clones listed, 85% to 95% are singletons. The data were taken from a study of cytomegalovirus exposure and HLA in healthy donors. General study findings and limits: As confirmed in vitro, three CMV-associated chains were specific for CMV antigens. The study put 150 or so TCR beta chains on its list as cytomegalovirus-associated.

The germline gives CDR1 KGHSH, CDR2 LQKENI. This CDR3 spans 15 amino acids. V shed 3 bases and J shed 1 base, with 12 bases lying between them. It was the roughly 130-subject validation cohort, separate from the approximately 670-subject first cohort, to which the donors belonged. This clonotype was obtained from a woman between 18 and 29 years old in good health and CMV-seronegative. The gene calls are TRBV18 and TRBJ1-2; D not certain. The sequenced material came from PBMCs. The CDR3 sequence: CASSPVSEVNYGYTF. The CDR3 DNA follows: TGTGCCAGCTCACCGGTATCAGAGGTTAACTATGGCTACACCTTC.